This TCR beta chain was captured in a study of glioma-infiltrating T cells. Study overall: WHO grade II oligodendrogliomas or astrocytomas, plus non-recurrent WHO grade IV glioblastomas, were sampled.

In regard to this clonotype: Its antigen is still unknown. One end of the junction does not line up with germline, which may come from a read error.

Using RNA template, CDR3s of TCR alpha and beta were amplified with iRepertoire arm-PCR. MiXCR was run by TCRdb on the multiplex PCR reads, yielding one entry per CDR3 protein. The data hold about 380,000 distinct CDR3 sequences, with around 38% observed a single time. This CDR3 comprises 15 residues. CDR1 is DFQATT and CDR2 is SNEGSKA in the germline V gene (reference sequence). Study findings and constraints: A blood CDR3 motif signature was depleted in highly divergent patients. Only very few CDR3 sequences appeared in both tissue and blood.

This clonotype originated in a human donor with low-grade glioma or glioblastoma, undergoing nonglioma brain surgery, or in good health (not recorded which). The chain carries TRBV20-1 and TRBJ2-4, with D perhaps TRBD1 (5 bases). Sequenced: glioma tissue, nonneoplastic brain tissue, or PBMCs (not recorded which). The CDR3 bases are TGCAGTGCGGCCCACAGGCTAACCAAAACGGACATTCAGTCCTTC. This translates into CSAAHRLTKTDIQSF.